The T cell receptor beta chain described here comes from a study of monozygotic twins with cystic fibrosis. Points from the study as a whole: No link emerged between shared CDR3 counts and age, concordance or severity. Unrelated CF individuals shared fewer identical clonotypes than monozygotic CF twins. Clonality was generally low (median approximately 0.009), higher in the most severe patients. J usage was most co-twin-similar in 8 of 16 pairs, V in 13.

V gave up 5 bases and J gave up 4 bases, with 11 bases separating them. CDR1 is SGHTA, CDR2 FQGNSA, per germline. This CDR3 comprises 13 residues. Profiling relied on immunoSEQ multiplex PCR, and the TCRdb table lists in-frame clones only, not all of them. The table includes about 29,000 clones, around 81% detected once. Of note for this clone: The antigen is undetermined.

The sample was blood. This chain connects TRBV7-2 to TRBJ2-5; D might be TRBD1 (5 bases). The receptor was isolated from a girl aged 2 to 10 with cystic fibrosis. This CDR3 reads CASSPGHRETQYF. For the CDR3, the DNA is TGTGCCAGCAGCCCCGGACATAGAGAGACCCAGTACTTC.